This record covers a single T cell receptor beta chain. Its antigen is not identified. It is likely a read error: a sequence one base away is far more abundant. The sample holds other DNA sequences that translate to the same CDR3. This entry is derived from a study of cytomegalovirus exposure and HLA in healthy donors. Study conclusions and caveats: Later genetic work tied a missense DCLRE1C variant to beta-chain V and J trimming. Across donors, most TCRs were seen rarely, yet some public ones were widespread.

The PCR was carried out with 60 Vbeta primers and 13 Jbeta primers. Per the original methods: Later analysis identified around 85 million unique TCR beta chains, about 10 million shared. Assay used: immunoSEQ multiplex PCR; TCRdb lists only in-frame clones, some missing. That table furnishes V, J and clone size, whereas the DNA furnished D and trimming. The sample holds 140,000 to 150,000 clones, approximately 80% seen once. Though nominally healthy at sampling, donors likely had unrecorded immune exposures. The CDR3 runs to 14 residues. Germline lookup yields CDR1 LGHNA and CDR2 YSLEER. The sequenced material came from PBMCs. The chain uses TRBV4-3 and TRBJ1-1; 8 bases agree with TRBD1. This TCR was recovered from a man between 35 and 55 years old in good health and CMV-seronegative. The CDR3 loop is CASSQTGENTEAFF. DNA for the CDR3: TGCGCCAGCAGCCAGACAGGGGAAAACACTGAGGCTTTCTTT.